This T cell receptor beta chain was recorded in a study of control samples from healthy donors and cancer patients. Generated by immunoSEQ multiplex PCR, the TCRdb table keeps only in-frame clones and is missing some. The data hold around 180,000 clones, with just over 85% observed a single time. This CDR3 region has 16 residues. Germline V gene data show CDR1 as MNHEY and CDR2 as SMNVEV (reference sequence). The trim removed 5 bases at V and 0 bases at J, leaving 5 bases unmatched. Source material: blood. The clonotype was recovered from a woman between 25 and 40 years old in good health. This rearrangement joins TRBV27 to TRBJ1-3, with TRBD1 matching over 9 bases. Here the CDR3 DNA reads TGTGCCAGCAGTCCATCGACAGGGGGCTCTGGAAACACCATATATTTT. Its protein product is CASSPSTGGSGNTIYF.